This TCR beta chain was documented in a study of OX40 agonist ivuxolimab in advanced cancers. Generated by immunoSEQ multiplex PCR, the TCRdb table keeps only in-frame clones and is missing some. The table includes 25,000 or so clones, about 76% detected once. This CDR3 is 13 amino acids long. After removal of 11 bases from V and 2 bases from J, the junction contained 6 bases not matched to a gene. Germline loops: CDR1 MDHEN, CDR2 SYDVKM. The TCR was taken from an adult with an advanced solid tumor such as melanoma, head and neck, liver or kidney cancer. The source was CD4+ or CD8+ T cells sorted from blood, collected in a trial of the OX40 agonist ivuxolimab. The chain recombines TRBV28 with TRBJ2-3; 8 bases line up with TRBD2. CDR3: CAASGSPTDTQYF. In nucleotides, the CDR3 is TGTGCCGCCAGCGGGAGCCCCACAGATACGCAGTATTTT.